Listed below are T cell receptor beta chains from one sample, sequenced in a study of blood T cells in healthy people across ages. TCRdb re-derived calls from the 5' RACE reads in MiXCR, one entry per CDR3 protein. This sample has approximately 1,000,000 distinct CDR3 sequences, with around 43% found just once. The sequencing sample was made of blood. The receptors shown here come from a woman aged 55 to 70 in good health. Both conserved end residues are trimmed from each CDR3.

V	CDR3
TRBV6-2/TRBV6-3	ASSYPRPNSPLH
TRBV12-3/TRBV12-4	ASSTTVNYGYT
TRBV29-1	SFGRGGEQY
TRBV3-1	ASSQSVGGWNEQF
TRBV6-1	ASSFGTPGFSSGYT
TRBV7-9	ASSTGTGGMGETQY
TRBV7-8	ASSLRRETAYNEQF
TRBV12-3/TRBV12-4	ASSLILGNEQY
TRBV7-6	ASSAVGAGYNEQF
TRBV25-1	ASSEGSSWGAEQY
TRBV30	AWSRSVQGGQPQH
TRBV15	ATSREASTSTDTQY
TRBV5-1	ASASKAGSSYNEQF
TRBV4-1	ASSHWTGGTDEQF
TRBV20-1	SARRGPSYNEQF
TRBV20-1	SAKVGGRQNEQF
TRBV12-3/TRBV12-4	ASSFDRGGEAF
TRBV29-1	SVEDPGGDGYT
TRBV5-1	ASSLMNSGTSTYTQY
TRBV7-2	ASSMGQGMGGYT
TRBV6-6	ASSGQGRPTDEQY
TRBV28	ASSFPRTGELF
TRBV3-1	ASSPFQGGNQPQH
TRBV5-1	ASSWGTGVEETQY
TRBV28	ASSIPFEGFNEQF
TRBV3-1	ASSQTRLAGGSEQY
TRBV11-2	ASSSNPGSGDTQY
TRBV12-3/TRBV12-4	ASSLAWAQY
TRBV6-1	ASSDYTYEQY
TRBV12-5	ASGSLSDRYNYGYT
TRBV20-1	SAHPYGRANLEQF
TRBV15	ATSRRGTDTQY
TRBV4-1	ASSQDRASGRGYEQY
TRBV6-2/TRBV6-3	ASRTDRALNTEAF
TRBV27	ASSAVGSSYEQY
TRBV3-1	ASRSSGNIQY
TRBV5-1	ASSLSEYNEQF
TRBV27	ASSSLGQGFNEQF
TRBV7-3	ASSLGAGARIGEQF
TRBV20-1	SAAGTQTGPQH
TRBV2	ASSGLVLYEQF
TRBV30	AWRERASTDTQY
TRBV12-3/TRBV12-4	ASSLRTGTNEKLF
TRBV7-9	ASSLSLGAGRANEQF
TRBV27	VSRHDRDRDEQY
TRBV2	ASSEDRGIYYGYT
TRBV18	ASSPSEYEQY
TRBV11-2	ASSRPPPGPDNEQF
TRBV4-1	ASSQPREGDEQY